This TCR beta chain was captured in a study of post-analysis software for immune sequencing data. Study results and limitations: Patients used about 5 TRBV segments, including TRBV5-6, TRBV5-1 and TRBV20-1, more often than controls.

This clonotype was detected only a few times. Its antigen is currently unknown. Researchers reported that TCR beta cDNA libraries carried unique molecular identifiers. MiXCR, run by TCRdb on the PCR reads, gives a single entry per CDR3 protein. The profile shows about 820,000 distinct CDR3 sequences, approximately 53% of them singletons. Germline V gene data show CDR1 as MGHDK and CDR2 as SYGVNS. Between the trimmed V and J ends, which lost 4 bases and 5 bases, there was a span of 11 bases. The CDR3 length is 13 residues. The sequence was collected from a girl between 5 and 17 years old with multiple sclerosis. Sequencing was performed on blood. The chain recombines TRBV25-1 with TRBJ1-1; no clear D gene. For the CDR3, the DNA is TGTGCCAGCAGTGGGAGAAGCAATACTGAAGCTTTCTTT. This sequence encodes CASSGRSNTEAFF.